Presented here are 9 T cell receptor beta chains from one specimen sequenced in a study of T-cell memory formation after mild COVID-19. TCRdb analysed the 5' RACE reads with MiXCR anew, one entry per CDR3 protein. The sample lists 450,000 to 650,000 distinct CDR3 sequences; about 20% were seen once. Sequenced: PBMCs or a T cell subset sorted from them (not recorded which). Receptor source: an adult woman who had mild COVID-19 (a few samples of this study predate the infection). Cell type and time point are not known.

V is TRBV5-6 and J is TRBJ1-2, with 10 bases that match TRBD1. CDR3 length equals 14 residues. After removal of 4 bases from V and 4 bases from J, the junction contained 4 bases not matched to a gene. In germline, CDR1 is SGHDT, CDR2 YYEEEE. The CDR3 DNA sequence: TGTGCCAGCAGCAAGGGACAGGGGACCTATGGCTACACCTTC. Translation: CASSKGQGTYGYTF. Full variable domain (remainder filled in from reference TRBV5-6 and TRBJ1-2): DAGVTQSPTHLIKTRGQQVTLRCSPKSGHDTVSWYQQALGQGPQFIFQYYEEEERQRGNFPDRFSGHQFPNYSSELNVNALLLGDSALYLCASSKGQGTYGYTFGSGTRLTVV.

This clonotype was picked up a small number of times. DNA of the CDR3: TGTGCCAGCAGCGAGGGACAGGGCCAAAACATTCAGTACTTC. Translating gives CASSEGQGQNIQYF. The rearrangement joins TRBV9 to TRBJ2-4; 9 nucleotides agree with TRBD1. V was pared by 3 bases and J by 5 bases, with 3 bases of the junction left unmatched. There are 14 residues in the CDR3. The germline V gene has CDR1 SGDLS and CDR2 YYNGEE. The variable domain in full, completed from reference TRBV9 and TRBJ2-4, reads DSGVTQTPKHLITATGQRVTLRCSPRSGDLSVYWYQQSLDQGLQFLIQYYNGEERAKGNILERFSAQQFPDLHSELNLSSLELGDSALYFCASSEGQGQNIQYFGAGTRLSVL.

This clonotype was counted a few times. This rearrangement joins TRBV4-1 to TRBJ2-7; TRBD1 matches 10 bases. Per germline, CDR1 MGHRA and CDR2 YSYEKL. Trimming removed 2 bases from V and 1 base from J; junction bases left unmatched: 2. The CDR3 has 15 amino acids. CDR3 sequence reads: CASSQTDRGSYEQYF. CDR3 coding DNA: TGCGCCAGCAGCCAAACGGACAGGGGGTCCTACGAGCAGTACTTC.

The V call is TRBV5-1, the J call TRBJ1-1, with 9 bases identical to TRBD1. Germline lookup yields CDR1 SGHRS and CDR2 YFSETQ. This CDR3 has 15 amino acids. Trimming took 5 bases from V and 1 from J; bases not matched to a gene: 6. The CDR3 spells CASSSQGAGNTEAFF. The CDR3 DNA sequence: TGCGCCAGCAGTTCACAGGGGGCAGGGAACACTGAAGCTTTCTTT.

V and J are TRBV7-2 and TRBJ2-2; no clear D. This CDR3 spans 13 amino acids. V was pared by 6 bases and J by 10 bases, with 15 bases between. The germline gives CDR1 SGHTA, CDR2 FQGNSA. The CDR3: CASRAVGVTELFF. The CDR3 DNA reads TGTGCCAGCAGGGCAGTTGGGGTAACGGAGCTGTTTTTT.

This clonotype was seen a few times. J is TRBJ1-1 and V is TRBV7-9, with D unclear. The CDR3 is 13 amino acids. Germline V CDR1 and CDR2: SEHNR, FQNEAQ (reference sequence). V dropped 7 bases and J dropped 4 bases, with 13 bases sitting between them. Here the CDR3 reads CASNPKGGTEAFF. The CDR3 DNA sequence: TGTGCCAGCAACCCGAAGGGAGGCACTGAAGCTTTCTTT.

In this sample, this clonotype turned up a few times. The chain employs TRBV27 and TRBJ2-7; no reliable D call. This CDR3 contains 15 residues. In germline, CDR1 is MNHEY, CDR2 SMNVEV (reference sequence). The V and J ends lost 5 bases and 2 bases respectively, with 16 bases between them. CDR3 coding DNA: TGTGCCAGCAGTCCTAATGCGGACGGGCCCTACGAGCAGTACTTC. As protein: CASSPNADGPYEQYF.

The chain combines TRBV29-1 with TRBJ2-4; a possible D gene is TRBD1 (6 bases). The V gene's germline CDR1 is SQVTM and CDR2 ANQGSEA. This CDR3 has 15 residues. V was trimmed by 7 bases and J by 8 bases, leaving 24 bases between them. CDR3 DNA sequence: TGCAGCGGGGCCGGCACCGGGACACTAGGTTACATTCAGTACTTC. Its protein is CSGAGTGTLGYIQYF.

The chain is built from TRBV24-1 and TRBJ2-2; maybe TRBD1 (6 bases). Trimming stripped 1 base from V and 4 bases from J, with 24 bases between. This CDR3 region has 20 residues. The V gene's germline CDR1 is KGHDR and CDR2 SFDVKD. CDR3 amino acids: CATSDFSTGRPGTPTGELFF. The CDR3 DNA follows: TGTGCCACCAGTGATTTTTCGACAGGACGCCCGGGAACACCCACCGGGGAGCTGTTTTTT.